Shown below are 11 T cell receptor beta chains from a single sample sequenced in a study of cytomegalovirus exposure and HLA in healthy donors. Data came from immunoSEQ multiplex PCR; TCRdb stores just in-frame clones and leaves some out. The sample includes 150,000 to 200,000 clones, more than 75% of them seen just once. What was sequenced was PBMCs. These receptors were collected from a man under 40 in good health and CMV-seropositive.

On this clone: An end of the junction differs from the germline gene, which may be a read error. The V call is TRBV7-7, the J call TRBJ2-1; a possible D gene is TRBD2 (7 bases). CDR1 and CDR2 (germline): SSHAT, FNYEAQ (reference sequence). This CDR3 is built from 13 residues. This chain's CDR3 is CASSLGGGGEQFF. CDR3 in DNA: TGTGCTAGCAGCTTAGGAGGGGGAGGGGAGCAGTTCTTC.

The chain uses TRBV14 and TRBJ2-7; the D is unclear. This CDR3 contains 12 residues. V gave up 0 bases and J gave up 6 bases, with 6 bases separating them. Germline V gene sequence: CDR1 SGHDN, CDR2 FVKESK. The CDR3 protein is CASSQEQTEQYF. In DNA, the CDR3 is TGTGCCAGCAGCCAAGAACAAACCGAGCAGTACTTC.

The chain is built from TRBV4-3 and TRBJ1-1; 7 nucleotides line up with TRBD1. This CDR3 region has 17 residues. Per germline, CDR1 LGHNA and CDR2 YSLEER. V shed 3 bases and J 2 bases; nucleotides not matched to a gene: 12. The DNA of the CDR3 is TGCGCCAGCAGCCAGGTTACAGGGGCGCGGACTAACACTGAAGCTTTCTTT. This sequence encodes CASSQVTGARTNTEAFF.

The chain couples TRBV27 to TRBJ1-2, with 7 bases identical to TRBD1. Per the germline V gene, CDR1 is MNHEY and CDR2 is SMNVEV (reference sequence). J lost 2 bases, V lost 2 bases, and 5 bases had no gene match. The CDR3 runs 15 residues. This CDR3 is CASSLRPGQNYGYTF. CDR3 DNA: TGTGCCAGCAGTTTACGTCCGGGACAGAACTATGGCTACACCTTC.

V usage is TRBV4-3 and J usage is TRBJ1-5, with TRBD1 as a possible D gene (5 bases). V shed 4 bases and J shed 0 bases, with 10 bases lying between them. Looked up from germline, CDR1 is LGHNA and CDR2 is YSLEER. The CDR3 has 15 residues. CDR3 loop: CASSPGVGSNQPQHF. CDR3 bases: TGCGCCAGCAGCCCGGGGGTAGGTAGCAATCAGCCCCAGCATTTT.

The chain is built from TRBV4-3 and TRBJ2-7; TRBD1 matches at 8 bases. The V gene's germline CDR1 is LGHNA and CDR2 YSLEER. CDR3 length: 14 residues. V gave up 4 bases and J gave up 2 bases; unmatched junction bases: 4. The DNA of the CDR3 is TGCGCCAGCAGCCGAGCGACAGGGGCCTACGAGCAGTACTTC. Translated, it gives CASSRATGAYEQYF.

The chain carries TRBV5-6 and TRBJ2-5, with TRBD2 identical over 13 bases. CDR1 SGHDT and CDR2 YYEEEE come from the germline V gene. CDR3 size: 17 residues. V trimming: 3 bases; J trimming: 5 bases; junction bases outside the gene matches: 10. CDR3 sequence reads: CASSSRLAGGPRETQYF. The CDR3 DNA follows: TGTGCCAGCAGCTCCCGACTAGCGGGGGGCCCCAGGGAGACCCAGTACTTC.

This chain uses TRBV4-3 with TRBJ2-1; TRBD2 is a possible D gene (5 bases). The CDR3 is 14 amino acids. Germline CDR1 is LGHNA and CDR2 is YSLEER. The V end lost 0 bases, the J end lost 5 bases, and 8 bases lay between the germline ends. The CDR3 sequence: CASSQDSADNEQFF. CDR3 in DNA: TGCGCCAGCAGCCAAGACTCAGCGGACAATGAGCAGTTCTTC.

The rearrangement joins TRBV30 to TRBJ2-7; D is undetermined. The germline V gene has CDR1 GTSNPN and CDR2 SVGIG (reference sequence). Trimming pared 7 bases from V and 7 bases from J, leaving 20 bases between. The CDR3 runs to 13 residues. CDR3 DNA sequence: TGTGCCTTCATTTCCCGCCGGGTCGGAGAGCAGTACTTC. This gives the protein CAFISRRVGEQYF.

The CDR3: CASSQGSGGGNQPQHF. CDR3 DNA: TGCGCCAGCAGCCAAGGTAGCGGGGGTGGCAATCAGCCCCAGCATTTT. The genes are TRBV4-1 and TRBJ1-5; perhaps TRBD1 as D (5 bases). CDR3 size: 16 residues. Trimming pared 1 base from V and 2 bases from J, leaving 12 bases between. CDR1 MGHRA and CDR2 YSYEKL come from the germline V gene.

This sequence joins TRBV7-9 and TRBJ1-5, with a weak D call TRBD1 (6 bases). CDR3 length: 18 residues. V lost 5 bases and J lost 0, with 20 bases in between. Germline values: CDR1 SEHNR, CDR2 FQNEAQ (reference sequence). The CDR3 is CASSPQGATEYSNQPQHF. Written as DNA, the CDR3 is TGTGCCAGCAGCCCACAGGGAGCGACAGAATATAGCAATCAGCCCCAGCATTTT.